This section outlines one T cell receptor beta chain sequence together with its context. The sample originates from a study of cytomegalovirus exposure and HLA in healthy donors. On the study more broadly: A prior study identified 110 million or so unique TCR beta sequences from about 179 million T cells.

PCR used 60 Vbeta primers and 13 Jbeta primers. Libraries were prepared by immunoSEQ multiplex PCR; TCRdb keeps only in-frame clonotypes and omits some of them. The sample has some 150,000 clones; 60% to 85% are singletons. The CDR3 covers 12 residues. The germline V gene encodes CDR1 KGHSH and CDR2 LQKENI. V was cut by 4 bases and J by 6 bases, with 10 bases left in between. Material for sequencing was PBMCs. The chain has TRBV18 and TRBJ2-7, with D hard to call. This clonotype was obtained from a female donor in good health and CMV-seropositive. This chain's CDR3 is CASSLYGSEQYF. As DNA, the CDR3 is TGTGCCAGCTCACTATACGGGTCCGAGCAGTACTTC.